The entry that follows covers one TCR beta chain sequence. This sample's treatment: 15 to 20 received Ad26.COV2.S at low or high dose, single or two shots; about 5 received placebo; per-sample allocation not given. All samples were drawn on day 63, counting from the first vaccine or placebo injection. Expression of Wuhan-strain SARS-CoV-2 spike came from the Ad26 vector that formed the vaccine. J lost 6 bases, V lost 5 bases, and 12 bases had no gene match. The germline gives CDR1 MDHEN, CDR2 SYDVKM. The CDR3 has 16 residues. The data were taken from a study of Ad26.COV2.S vaccination and SARS-CoV-2 variants. Across the study: Administration of Ad26.COV2.S was intramuscular, either once or twice 56 days apart.

Clones were read by immunoSEQ multiplex PCR, and TCRdb kept only the in-frame ones, dropping some. The sample contains under 600,000 clones, around 89% of which appear only once. V is TRBV28 and J is TRBJ1-5; 8 nucleotides align to TRBD1. Sequencing used peripheral blood, obtained in a trial of Ad26.COV2.S vaccine versus placebo. The receptor comes from a person aged 18-65 years who received the Ad26.COV2.S COVID-19 vaccine or a placebo. CDR3 sequence: CASSTPGGEGGQPQHF. The CDR3 nucleotides are TGTGCCAGCAGTACCCCAGGGGGCGAGGGAGGTCAGCCCCAGCATTTT.